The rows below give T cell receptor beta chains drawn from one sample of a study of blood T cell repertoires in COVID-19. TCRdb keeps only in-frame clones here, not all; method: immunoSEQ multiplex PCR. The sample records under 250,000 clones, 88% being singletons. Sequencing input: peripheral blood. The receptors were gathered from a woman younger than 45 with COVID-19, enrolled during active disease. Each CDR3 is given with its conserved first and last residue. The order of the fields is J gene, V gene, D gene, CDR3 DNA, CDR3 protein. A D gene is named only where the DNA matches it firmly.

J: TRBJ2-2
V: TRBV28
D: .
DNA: TGTGCCAGCAACGGGTGGCACATCAAGACCGGGGAGCTGTTTTTT
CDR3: CASNGWHIKTGELFF

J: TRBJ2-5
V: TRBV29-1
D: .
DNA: TGCAGCGCCCAGACAAACTACCAAGAGACCCAGTACTTC
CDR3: CSAQTNYQETQYF

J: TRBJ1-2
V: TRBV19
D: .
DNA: TGTGCCAGTAGTCAGGGTCCAGGCTATGGCTACACCTTC
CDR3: CASSQGPGYGYTF

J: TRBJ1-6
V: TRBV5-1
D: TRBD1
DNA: TGCGCCAGCAGCTTGGCGGGAGGGACAGGGGCGGATTCACCCCTCCACTTT
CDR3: CASSLAGGTGADSPLHF

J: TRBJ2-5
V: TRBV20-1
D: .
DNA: TGCAGTGCAACTCTAAGAGAGACCCAGTACTTC
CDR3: CSATLRETQYF

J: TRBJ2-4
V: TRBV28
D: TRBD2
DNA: TGTGCCAGCAGCCCCGGGGGGCTAGCGGGAAACATTCAGTACTTC
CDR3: CASSPGGLAGNIQYF

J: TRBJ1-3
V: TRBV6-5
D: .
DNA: TGTGCCAGCAGCCAAACTCGACAGGGAAACACCATATATTTT
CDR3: CASSQTRQGNTIYF

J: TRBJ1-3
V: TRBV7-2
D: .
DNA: TGTGCCAGCAGCTTAGCCATGGACAGCTCTGGAAACACCATATATTTT
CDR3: CASSLAMDSSGNTIYF

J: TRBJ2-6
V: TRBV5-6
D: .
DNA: TGTGCCAGCAGCTTCTTATCCTCTGGGGCCAACGTCCTGACTTTC
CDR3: CASSFLSSGANVLTF

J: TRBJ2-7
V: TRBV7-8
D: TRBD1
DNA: TGTGCCAGCAGCGGACAAGCCGGACAGGGGGGGTACGAGCAGTACTTC
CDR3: CASSGQAGQGGYEQYF

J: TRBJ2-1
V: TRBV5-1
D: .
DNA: TGCGCCAGCAGCTTAGACAGGGACTCGTACAATGAGCAGTTCTTC
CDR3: CASSLDRDSYNEQFF

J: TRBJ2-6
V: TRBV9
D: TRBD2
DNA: TGTGCCAGCAGCCCCGGACTAGCGGGAGCTGGGGCCAACGTCCTGACTTTC
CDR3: CASSPGLAGAGANVLTF

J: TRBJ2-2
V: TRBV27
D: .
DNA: TGTGCCAGCAGTTTCCTGACACCCACCGGGGAGCTGTTTTTT
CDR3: CASSFLTPTGELFF

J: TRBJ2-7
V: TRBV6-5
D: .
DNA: TGTGCCAGCAGTTTACGACAGTTCCTCTCCTACGAGCAGTACTTC
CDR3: CASSLRQFLSYEQYF

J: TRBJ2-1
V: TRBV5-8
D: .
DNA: TGTGCCAGCAGCTTGCATCAGGGTTCCTACAATGAGCAGTTCTTC
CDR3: CASSLHQGSYNEQFF

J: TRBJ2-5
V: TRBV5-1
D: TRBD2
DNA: TGCGCCAGCCGACTAGCGGGGGACACCTTTCAAGAGACCCAGTACTTC
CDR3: CASRLAGDTFQETQYF

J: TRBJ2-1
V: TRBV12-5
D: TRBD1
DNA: TGTGCTAGTGGTTTGGAGGGGGCCGCCTACAATGAGCAGTTCTTC
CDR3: CASGLEGAAYNEQFF

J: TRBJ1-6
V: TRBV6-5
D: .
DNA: TGTGCCAGCAGTTACATCCAGTTCTCTAATTCACCCCTCCACTTT
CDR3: CASSYIQFSNSPLHF

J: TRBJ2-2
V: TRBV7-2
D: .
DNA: TGTGCCAGCAGCTTACGGCCAGCGGCCGAAGTCGGGGAGCTGTTTTTT
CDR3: CASSLRPAAEVGELFF

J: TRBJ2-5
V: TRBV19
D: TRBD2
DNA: TGTGCCAGTAGTATTGCGACTAGCGGAGGGGAGACCCAGTACTTC
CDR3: CASSIATSGGETQYF

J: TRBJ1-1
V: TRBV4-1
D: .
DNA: TGCGCCAGCAGCCAAGAGCCCTGGCGGCAGAACACTGAAGCTTTCTTT
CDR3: CASSQEPWRQNTEAFF